Shown below are 14 T cell receptor beta chains from a single sample sequenced in a study of T cells after posttransplantation cyclophosphamide. The repertoire was sequenced with immunoSEQ multiplex PCR; TCRdb's copy has only in-frame clones and lacks some. The sample shows 20,000 to 30,000 clones, none of them appearing just once. The sequenced material came from PBMCs. Receptor source: a man aged 45 to 65 in good health, CMV-negative, and a related stem cell transplant donor.

There are many counts of this clone. V is TRBV7-9 and J is TRBJ2-3; 8 bases fit TRBD2. Germline values: CDR1 SEHNR, CDR2 FQNEAQ (reference sequence). The CDR3 is 15 residues long. Germline trimming cut 2 bases from V and 3 bases from J; bases unmatched to any gene: 4. The CDR3 spells CASSLRSGRTDTQYF. CDR3 nucleotides: TGTGCCAGCAGCTTAAGAAGCGGGAGAACAGATACGCAGTATTTT.

This clone was seen repeatedly, ten times or more. The chain joins TRBV13 to TRBJ2-2; no clear D. Looked up from germline, CDR1 is PRHDT and CDR2 is FYEKMQ (reference sequence). V shed 4 bases and J shed 5 bases, with 5 bases lying between them. This CDR3 contains 12 residues. In nucleotides, the CDR3 is TGTGCCAGCAGCTACGGGACCGGGGAGCTGTTTTTT. Its protein is CASSYGTGELFF.

Many counts were recorded for this clone. The V call is TRBV7-3, the J call TRBJ2-3; TRBD2 aligns across 13 bases. Trimming cost V 5 bases and J 8 bases; bases outside gene matches: 7. The CDR3 consists of 15 residues. CDR1 and CDR2 from the germline V gene are SGHTA and FQGTGA. The DNA for the CDR3 is TGTGCCAGCAGCCCACAGGGACTAGCGGGGACTACGCAGTATTTT. Translation: CASSPQGLAGTTQYF.

This clone was recorded at least ten times. This chain links TRBV7-6 with TRBJ1-5; weak D call: TRBD1 (6 bases). The germline V and J ends were trimmed by 2 bases and 4 bases, with 12 bases remaining between them. CDR3 size: 15 residues. Germline assignment: CDR1 SGHVS and CDR2 FNYEAQ. CDR3 coding DNA: TGTGCCAGCAGCTTATGGACAGATGAGAATCAGCCCCAGCATTTT. This gives the protein CASSLWTDENQPQHF.

This clone was seen ten or more times. The J gene is TRBJ2-5, the V gene TRBV2, with TRBD2 matching over 12 bases. Germline values: CDR1 SNHLY, CDR2 FYNNEI. V lost 6 bases to trimming and J lost 2 bases; unmatched junction nucleotides: 4. This CDR3 has 15 residues. The CDR3 nucleotides are TGTGCCAGCAGGTTAGGACTAGCGGGACAAGAGACCCAGTACTTC. Its protein product is CASRLGLAGQETQYF.

This clone was recorded at least ten times. V gene TRBV5-4 combines with J gene TRBJ2-3; TRBD1 might be the D (6 bases). Trimming took off 2 bases at V and 0 bases at J, with 7 bases between the two ends. The CDR3 sequence is 14 residues long. The germline CDR1 and CDR2 sequences are SGHNT and YYREEE (reference sequence). The CDR3 spells CASSLQGSTDTQYF. As DNA, the CDR3 is TGTGCCAGCAGCTTACAGGGTAGCACAGATACGCAGTATTTT.

The table lists this clone with many counts. The chain carries TRBV5-8 and TRBJ2-3; 11 bases are a match to TRBD1. The CDR3 runs 15 residues. J lost 4 bases, V lost 3 bases, and 4 bases had no gene match. From germline, CDR1 is SGHTS and CDR2 YDEGEE. Here the CDR3 DNA reads TGTGCCAGCAGCTGGGGACAGGGGGAGGCAGATACGCAGTATTTT. Its protein product is CASSWGQGEADTQYF.

In this sample, this clone turned up many times. The chain recombines TRBV9 with TRBJ2-2, with a tentative D call TRBD1 (6 bases). Trimming took 1 base from V and 2 from J, leaving 12 bases between them. In germline, CDR1 is SGDLS, CDR2 YYNGEE. This CDR3 has 16 amino acids. The chain's CDR3 is CASSVPTGTNTGELFF. Written as DNA, the CDR3 is TGTGCCAGCAGCGTACCGACAGGAACTAACACCGGGGAGCTGTTTTTT.

This clone was seen many times. V gene TRBV11-2 combines with J gene TRBJ2-7; 10 nucleotides align to TRBD2. The V and J ends lost 4 bases and 2 bases, in that order; junction bases with no gene match: 8. Looked up from germline, CDR1 is SGHAT and CDR2 is FQNNGV. The CDR3 spans 16 residues. In DNA, the CDR3 is TGTGCCAGCAGCTCCAGACTAGCGGGCGAGACCTACGAGCAGTACTTC. It codes for CASSSRLAGETYEQYF.

This clone was counted ten times or more. This rearrangement joins TRBV19 to TRBJ2-5; perhaps TRBD2 as D (6 bases). The CDR3 totals 14 residues. V was trimmed by 5 bases and J by 1 base, leaving 11 bases between them. Germline CDR1 LNHDA, CDR2 SQIVND (reference sequence). The CDR3 region has the DNA TGTGCCAGTAGTCGACCGACTAGCCAAGAGACCCAGTACTTC. Translating it yields CASSRPTSQETQYF.

This clone was seen at least ten times. The chain joins TRBV9 to TRBJ2-3, with TRBD1 as a possible D gene (5 bases). The CDR3 extends over 15 amino acids. Germline lookup yields CDR1 SGDLS and CDR2 YYNGEE. V lost 1 base to trimming and J lost 4 bases, with 13 bases between them. The CDR3 sequence: CASSVTRQNADTQYF. CDR3 DNA: TGTGCCAGCAGCGTAACACGACAGAACGCAGATACGCAGTATTTT.

This clone was detected ten times or more. The V and J genes are TRBV13 and TRBJ2-7; the D gene is possibly TRBD2 (6 bases). CDR1 is PRHDT and CDR2 is FYEKMQ in the germline V gene (reference sequence). The CDR3 covers 15 residues. V lost 5 bases to trimming and J lost 6 bases, with 20 bases between them. For the CDR3, the DNA is TGTGCCAGCAGCCCACCCGGGACTCACGGGGGCGAGCAGTACTTC. Its translation: CASSPPGTHGGEQYF.

At least ten counts were recorded for this clone. The V gene is TRBV7-2, the J gene TRBJ2-7, with a tentative D call TRBD2 (6 bases). Trimming took off 4 bases at V and 4 bases at J, with 11 bases between the two ends. The CDR3 is made up of 13 amino acids. The germline V gene has CDR1 SGHTA and CDR2 FQGNSA. This CDR3 reads CASSYDRGYEQYF. DNA of the CDR3: TGTGCCAGCAGCTATGACCGGGGGTACGAGCAGTACTTC.

In its sample, this clone was seen many times. The chain couples TRBV5-8 to TRBJ2-7, with D perhaps TRBD1 (6 bases). Germline lookup yields CDR1 SGHTS and CDR2 YDEGEE. The V end lost 4 bases, the J end lost 5 bases, and 10 bases lay between the germline ends. The CDR3 runs to 12 residues. CDR3 loop: CASSNDRNEQYF. For the CDR3, the DNA is TGTGCCAGCAGCAACGACAGGAACGAGCAGTACTTC.